This T cell receptor beta chain derives from a study of brain T cells in children with intractable seizures. Sequenced by immunoSEQ multiplex PCR; TCRdb stores in-frame clones only, minus some. This table has about 120,000 clones, 85% to 95% appearing once. Surgery cases with the highest brain T cell transcript signatures were chosen for sequencing. Patients received at least one anti-epileptic drug before surgery. V lost 5 bases to trimming and J lost 3 bases, with 15 bases between them. The CDR3 is 15 residues long. Germline V gene data show CDR1 as SGHAT and CDR2 as FQNNGV. Sequencing used peripheral blood, obtained at surgery. The TCR originated in a boy in the first two years of life with hemimegalencephaly and intractable seizures. This chain uses TRBV11-2 with TRBJ2-3; TRBD2 might be the D (6 bases). The CDR3 spells CASSISTSPTDTQYF. DNA of the CDR3: TGTGCCAGCAGCATTTCTACTAGCCCGACAGATACGCAGTATTTT.